The source of this TCR beta chain is a study of T-cell memory formation after mild COVID-19. TCRdb independently ran MiXCR on the 5' RACE reads; one entry per CDR3 protein. Seen here are over 350,000 distinct CDR3 sequences, about 17% observed once, and the top ten hold approximately 21%. This clonotype showed up just a few times. Germline V gene data show CDR1 as LGHNA and CDR2 as YSLEER. The ends were cut back, 0 bases at V and 3 bases at J, with 9 bases in the middle. The CDR3 has 15 residues. Sequencing was carried out using PBMCs or a T cell subset sorted from them (not recorded which). This clonotype originated in a young man who had mild COVID-19 (a few samples of this study predate the infection). Cell type and time point are not known. V is TRBV4-3 and J is TRBJ2-1; no definite D call. The CDR3 sequence is CASSQEPALYNEQFF. The CDR3 coding sequence is TGCGCCAGCAGCCAAGAGCCGGCGCTCTACAATGAGCAGTTCTTC.